The present T cell receptor beta chain was sequenced within a study of T cell responses to AZD1222 COVID-19 vaccine. Assay used: immunoSEQ multiplex PCR; TCRdb lists only in-frame clones, some missing. The data contain 170,000 or so clones, about 85% of them singletons. General study findings and limits: Close to half of all spike-specific TCRs reportedly target regions of the variants that are unmutated. CD4 TCRs covered the whole spike, strongest at regions 160-218 and 743-854. Vaccination with two AZD1222 doses was followed by a rise in Spike-specific TCR breadth and depth. Females outnumbered males among donors, who were mostly white British; clonal diversity was possibly underestimated.

This CDR3 has 18 residues. Trimming cost V 1 base and J 5 bases, with 21 bases left between them. In regard to this clone: Its antigen remains unknown.

Source: peripheral blood, taken on day 0 of AZD1222 vaccination. The chain couples TRBV23-1 to TRBJ1-5; D unresolved. TRBV23-1 belongs to the ORF category, with a function that is uncertain. This clonotype originated in an adult in good health. The CDR3 coding sequence is TGCGCCAGCAGTCAATGGGATCGGTGTCGGGGTCAGGATCAGCCCCAGCATTTT. Its translation: CASSQWDRCRGQDQPQHF.